This TCR beta chain stems from a study of blood T cell repertoires in COVID-19. Study-level information: Some COVID-19 samples were acute and others convalescent; all came from the United States, Italy and Spain.

In the original processing: Nucleated cell number was recorded as an estimate derived from reference gene primer amplification. Sequencing used immunoSEQ multiplex PCR; TCRdb keeps in-frame clones, though not all of them. Clonal size and the V and J genes are those of that table, whereas D and trimming came from the DNA. The sample lists about 250,000 clones; around 90% were seen once. Followed over time, Seattle patients had been enrolled while infection was active. This clone turned up a few times. This TCR came from a man younger than 45 with COVID-19, enrolled during active disease. The sequenced material came from peripheral blood.

The CDR3 is CASSYRDTSGNTIYF. CDR3 nucleotide sequence: TGTGCCAGCAGCTACCGGGACACCTCTGGAAACACCATATATTTT. The V gene is TRBV7-9, the J gene TRBJ1-3; possible D gene TRBD1, 6 bases. CDR3 size: 15 residues. In germline, CDR1 is SEHNR, CDR2 FQNEAQ (reference sequence). The V and J ends lost 4 bases and 0 bases respectively, with 10 bases between them. Using reference TRBV7-9 and TRBJ1-3 for the parts outside the CDR3, the full variable domain is DTGVSQNPRHKITKRGQNVTFRCDPISEHNRLYWYRQTLGQGPEFLTYFQNEAQLEKSRLLSDRFSAERPKGSFSTLEIQRTEQGDSAMYLCASSYRDTSGNTIYFGEGSWLTVV.